Here is one T cell receptor (beta chain) with its context. No antigen is known for it. Base-call qualities are not available, and no considerably larger clone is one nucleotide away. Per the germline V gene (reference sequence), SEHNR is the CDR1 and FQNEAQ is the CDR2. After removal of 6 bases from V and 8 bases from J, the junction retains 4 bases not matched to a gene. The CDR3, from cysteine to phenylalanine, totals 12 residues. Kept here is only the CDR3 DNA, which spans 36 bases and is read in frame from base 1. Peripheral blood CD8+ and CD4+ T cells from healthy donors, Susac syndrome patients and multiple sclerosis patients were profiled by high-throughput TCR beta sequencing. Multiple sclerosis controls were treatment-naive patients with stable or active relapsing-remitting disease fulfilling revised McDonald criteria. Bulk CD8+ and CD4+ T cells were purified by magnetic negative isolation, while CD8+ TEMRA cells were enriched using FACS. Blood was collected in EDTA tubes and processed within 24 hours, with PBMCs isolated through density gradient centrifugation. PBMCs intended for TCR sequencing were cryopreserved in liquid nitrogen and thawed later in a water bath at 37 degrees C. Purity of sorted or isolated CD4+, CD8+ and CD8+ TEMRA cells was at least 90%.

RNA was extracted using the RNeasy kit, and about 0.5 to 1 microgram was reverse transcribed with random hexamers. The immunoSEQ multiplex PCR assay, covering 54 Vbeta and 13 Jbeta segments, was used to amplify TCR beta CDR3 regions. PCR amplification bias was corrected using a synthetic template baseline for primer optimization and computational correction. The published analysis was carried out like this. Reads were assigned to V, D and J genes according to IMGT and analyzed in immunoSEQ Analyzer, with only productive sequences retained. To calculate clonality, Shannon entropy was normalized by log2 of the number of productive unique sequences and then subtracted from one. Public and private clones were assessed among the 100 most prevalent clones of each patient and control. Clones were defined as Susac-specific when absent from the healthy and MS cohorts, from roughly 1,100 published viral clones and from other ImmuneACCESS disease sequences. TCRdb reran the public reads through fastp at Q25 and MiXCR, keeping productive beta chains. When rows share a CDR3 protein, they turn into one entry using the most common DNA and genes. V and J calls and clone size were set by TCRdb, not the authors. This sample lists about 130,000 distinct CDR3 sequences; roughly 89% were detected once. The top ten hold around 0.22% of the sample.

The data were obtained in a study of CD8 T cells in Susac syndrome (dated by TCRdb to between 2019 and 2020). For the wider study: The study used repertoire sequencing to test whether antigen drove CD8+ T cell activation and differentiation in Susac syndrome. The study compared CD8+ T cell repertoire clonality among roughly eleven healthy donors, approximately 14 Susac syndrome patients and about 16 multiple sclerosis patients.

Results and caveats for the whole study, not just this receptor: The study acknowledged that relatively few individuals were included in the TCR sequencing and HLA analysis.

The TCR comes from a human donor with multiple sclerosis. Sequencing was done on a sample of CD8+ T cells from PBMCs. The rearranged chain carries TRBV7-9 and TRBJ2-1; 7 bases in between match TRBD2. The DNA sequence follows: TGTGCCAGCAGTAGTCTAGCGGATGAGCAGTTCTTC. Its coded protein is CASSSLADEQFF.